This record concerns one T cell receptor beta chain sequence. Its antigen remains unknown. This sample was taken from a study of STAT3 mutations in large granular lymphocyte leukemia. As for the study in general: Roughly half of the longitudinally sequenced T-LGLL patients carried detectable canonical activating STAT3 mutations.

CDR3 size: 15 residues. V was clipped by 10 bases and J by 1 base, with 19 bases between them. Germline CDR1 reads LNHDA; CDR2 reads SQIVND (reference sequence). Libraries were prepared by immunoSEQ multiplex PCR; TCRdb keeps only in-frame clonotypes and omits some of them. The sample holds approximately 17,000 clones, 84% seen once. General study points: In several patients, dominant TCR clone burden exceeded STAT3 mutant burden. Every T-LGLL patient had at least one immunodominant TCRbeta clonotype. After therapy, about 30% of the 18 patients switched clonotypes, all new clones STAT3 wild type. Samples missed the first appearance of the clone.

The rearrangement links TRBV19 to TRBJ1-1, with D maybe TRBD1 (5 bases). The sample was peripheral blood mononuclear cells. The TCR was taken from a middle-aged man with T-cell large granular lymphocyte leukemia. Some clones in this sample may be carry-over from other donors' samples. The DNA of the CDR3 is TGTGCCACGAAAGATGGGGGACGGGAGAACACTGAAGCTTTCTTT. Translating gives CATKDGGRENTEAFF.